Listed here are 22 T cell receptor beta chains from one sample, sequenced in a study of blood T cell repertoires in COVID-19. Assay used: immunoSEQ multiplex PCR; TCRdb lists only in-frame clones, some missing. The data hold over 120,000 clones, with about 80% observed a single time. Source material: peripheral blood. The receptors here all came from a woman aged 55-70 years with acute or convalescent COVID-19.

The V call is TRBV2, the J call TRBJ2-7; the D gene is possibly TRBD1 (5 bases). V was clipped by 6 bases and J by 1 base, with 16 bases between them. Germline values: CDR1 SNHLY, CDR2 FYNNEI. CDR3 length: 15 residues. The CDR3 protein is CASRLQGLHSYEQYF. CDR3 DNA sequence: TGTGCCAGCAGGCTGCAGGGATTACATTCCTACGAGCAGTACTTC.

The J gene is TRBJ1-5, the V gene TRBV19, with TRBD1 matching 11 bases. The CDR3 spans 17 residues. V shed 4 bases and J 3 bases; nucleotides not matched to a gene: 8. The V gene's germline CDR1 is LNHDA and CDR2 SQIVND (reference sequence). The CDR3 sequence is CASSKGQGAEVNQPQHF. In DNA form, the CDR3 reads TGTGCCAGTAGTAAAGGACAGGGGGCGGAGGTCAATCAGCCCCAGCATTTT.

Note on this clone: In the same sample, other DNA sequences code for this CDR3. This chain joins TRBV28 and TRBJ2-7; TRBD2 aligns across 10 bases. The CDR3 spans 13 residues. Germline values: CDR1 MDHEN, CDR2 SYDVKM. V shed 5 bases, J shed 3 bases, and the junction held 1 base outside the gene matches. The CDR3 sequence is CASSLAGDYEQYF. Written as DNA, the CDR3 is TGTGCCAGCAGTCTAGCGGGAGACTACGAGCAGTACTTC. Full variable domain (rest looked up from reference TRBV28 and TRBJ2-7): DVKVTQSSRYLVKRTGEKVFLECVQDMDHENMFWYRQDPGLGLRLIYFSYDVKMKEKGDIPEGYSVSREKKERFSLILESASTNQTSMYLCASSLAGDYEQYFGPGTRLTVT.

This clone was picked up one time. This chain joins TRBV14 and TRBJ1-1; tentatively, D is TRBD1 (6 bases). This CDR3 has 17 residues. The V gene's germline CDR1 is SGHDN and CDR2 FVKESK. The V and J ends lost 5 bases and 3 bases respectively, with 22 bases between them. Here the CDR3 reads CASSTGHLGRVDTEAFF. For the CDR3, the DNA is TGTGCCAGCAGCACAGGGCACCTTGGCCGAGTGGACACTGAAGCTTTCTTT.

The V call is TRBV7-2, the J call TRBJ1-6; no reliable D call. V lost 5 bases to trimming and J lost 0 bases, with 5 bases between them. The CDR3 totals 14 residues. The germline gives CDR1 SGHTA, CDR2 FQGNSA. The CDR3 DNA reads TGTGCCAGCAGCGAGAGCTCCTATAATTCACCCCTCCACTTT. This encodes CASSESSYNSPLHF.

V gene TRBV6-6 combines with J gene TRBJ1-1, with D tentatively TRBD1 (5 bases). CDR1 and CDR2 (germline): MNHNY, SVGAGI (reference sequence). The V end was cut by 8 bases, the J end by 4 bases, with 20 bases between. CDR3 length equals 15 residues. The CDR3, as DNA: TGTGCCAGCTCTTCGGTGAAGGGGCCCGCCACTGAAGCTTTCTTT. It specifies CASSSVKGPATEAFF.

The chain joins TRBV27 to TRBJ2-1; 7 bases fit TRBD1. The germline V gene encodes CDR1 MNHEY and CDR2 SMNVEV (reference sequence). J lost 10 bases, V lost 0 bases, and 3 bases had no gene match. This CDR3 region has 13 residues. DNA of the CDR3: TGTGCCAGCAGTTTATCGGGACAGCGGGAGCAGTTCTTC. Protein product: CASSLSGQREQFF.

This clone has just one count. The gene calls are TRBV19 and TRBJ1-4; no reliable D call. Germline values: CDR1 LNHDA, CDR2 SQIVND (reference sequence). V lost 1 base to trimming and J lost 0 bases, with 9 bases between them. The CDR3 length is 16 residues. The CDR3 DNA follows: TGTGCCAGTAGTATAGGCCAGAGGGCAACTAATGAAAAACTGTTTTTT. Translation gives CASSIGQRATNEKLFF. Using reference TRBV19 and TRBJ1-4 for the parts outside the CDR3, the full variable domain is DGGITQSPKYLFRKEGQNVTLSCEQNLNHDAMYWYRQDPGQGLRLIYYSQIVNDFQKGDIAEGYSVSREKKESFPLTVTSAQKNPTAFYLCASSIGQRATNEKLFFGSGTQLSVL.

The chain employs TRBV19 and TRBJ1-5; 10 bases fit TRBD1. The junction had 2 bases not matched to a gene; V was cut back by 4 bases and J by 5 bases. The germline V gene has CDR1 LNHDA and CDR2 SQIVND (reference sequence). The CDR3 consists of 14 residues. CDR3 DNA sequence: TGTGCCAGTAGTACGGACAGGGGGGATCAGCCCCAGCATTTT. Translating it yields CASSTDRGDQPQHF.

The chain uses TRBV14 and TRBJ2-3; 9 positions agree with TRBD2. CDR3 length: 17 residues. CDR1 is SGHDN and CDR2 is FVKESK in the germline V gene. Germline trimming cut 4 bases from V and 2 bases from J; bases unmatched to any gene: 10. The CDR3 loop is CASSLSNSGSITDTQYF. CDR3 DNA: TGTGCCAGCAGCCTTTCAAATAGCGGGAGCATCACAGATACGCAGTATTTT.

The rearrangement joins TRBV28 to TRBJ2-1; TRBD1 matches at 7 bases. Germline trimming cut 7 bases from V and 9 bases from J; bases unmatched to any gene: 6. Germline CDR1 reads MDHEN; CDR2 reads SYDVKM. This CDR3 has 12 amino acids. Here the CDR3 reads CASISGGSEQFF. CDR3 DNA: TGTGCCAGCATCTCAGGGGGTAGTGAGCAGTTCTTC.

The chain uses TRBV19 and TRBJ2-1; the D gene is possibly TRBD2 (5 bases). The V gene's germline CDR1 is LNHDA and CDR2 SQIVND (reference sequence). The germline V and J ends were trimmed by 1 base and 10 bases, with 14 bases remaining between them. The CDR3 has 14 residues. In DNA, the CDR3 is TGTGCCAGTAGTATAGTAACGGGGTACGGGGAGCAGTTCTTC. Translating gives CASSIVTGYGEQFF.

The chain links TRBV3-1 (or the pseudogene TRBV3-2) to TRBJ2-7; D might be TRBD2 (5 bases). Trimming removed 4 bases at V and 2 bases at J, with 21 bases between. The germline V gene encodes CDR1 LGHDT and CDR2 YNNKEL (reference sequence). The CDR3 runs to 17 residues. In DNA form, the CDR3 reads TGTGCCAGCAGCCTCTTCTCTACGGACTTAACCACCTACGAGCAGTACTTC. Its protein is CASSLFSTDLTTYEQYF.

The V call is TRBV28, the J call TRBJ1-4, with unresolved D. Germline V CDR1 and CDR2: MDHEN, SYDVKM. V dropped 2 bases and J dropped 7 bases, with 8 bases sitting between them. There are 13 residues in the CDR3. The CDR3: CASSLGLREKLFF. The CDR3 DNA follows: TGTGCCAGCAGTTTAGGGCTCCGTGAAAAACTGTTTTTT.

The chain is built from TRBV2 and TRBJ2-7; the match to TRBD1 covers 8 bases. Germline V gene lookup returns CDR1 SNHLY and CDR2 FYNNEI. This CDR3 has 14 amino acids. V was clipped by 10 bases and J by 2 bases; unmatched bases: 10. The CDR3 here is CATSLQGVAYEQYF. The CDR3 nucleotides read TGTGCCACTTCACTACAGGGGGTGGCCTACGAGCAGTACTTC.

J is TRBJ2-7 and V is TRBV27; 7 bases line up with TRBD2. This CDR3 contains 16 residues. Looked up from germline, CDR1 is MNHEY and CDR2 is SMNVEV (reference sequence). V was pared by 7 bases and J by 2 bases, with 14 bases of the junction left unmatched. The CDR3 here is CASTHYPPSGTYEQYF. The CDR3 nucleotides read TGTGCCAGCACCCACTATCCTCCTAGCGGAACCTACGAGCAGTACTTC.

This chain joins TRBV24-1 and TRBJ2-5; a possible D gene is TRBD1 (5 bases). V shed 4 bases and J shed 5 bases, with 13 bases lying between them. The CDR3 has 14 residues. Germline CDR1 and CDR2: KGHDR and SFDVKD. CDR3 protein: CATSDSRQRETQYF. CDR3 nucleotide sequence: TGTGCCACCAGTGACTCAAGACAGAGGGAGACCCAGTACTTC.

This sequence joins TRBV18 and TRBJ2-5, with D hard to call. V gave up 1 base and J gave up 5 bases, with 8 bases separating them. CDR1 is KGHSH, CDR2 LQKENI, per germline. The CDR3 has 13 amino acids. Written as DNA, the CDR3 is TGTGCCAGCTCACCACGGCTCCTGGAGACCCAGTACTTC. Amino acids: CASSPRLLETQYF.

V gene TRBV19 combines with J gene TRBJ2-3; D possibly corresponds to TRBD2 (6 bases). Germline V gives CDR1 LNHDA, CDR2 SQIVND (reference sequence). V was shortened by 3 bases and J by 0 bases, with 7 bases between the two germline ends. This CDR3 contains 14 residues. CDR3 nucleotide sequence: TGTGCCAGTAGTATGGGACTTAGCACAGATACGCAGTATTTT. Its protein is CASSMGLSTDTQYF. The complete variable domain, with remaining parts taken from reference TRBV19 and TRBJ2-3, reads DGGITQSPKYLFRKEGQNVTLSCEQNLNHDAMYWYRQDPGQGLRLIYYSQIVNDFQKGDIAEGYSVSREKKESFPLTVTSAQKNPTAFYLCASSMGLSTDTQYFGPGTRLTVL.

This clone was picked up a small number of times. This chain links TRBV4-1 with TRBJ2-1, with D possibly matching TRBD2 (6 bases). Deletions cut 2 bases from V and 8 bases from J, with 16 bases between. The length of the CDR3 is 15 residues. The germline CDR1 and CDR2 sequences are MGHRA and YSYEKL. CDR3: CASSQLGDGSHEQFF. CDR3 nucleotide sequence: TGCGCCAGCAGCCAACTAGGGGACGGGAGCCATGAGCAGTTCTTC.

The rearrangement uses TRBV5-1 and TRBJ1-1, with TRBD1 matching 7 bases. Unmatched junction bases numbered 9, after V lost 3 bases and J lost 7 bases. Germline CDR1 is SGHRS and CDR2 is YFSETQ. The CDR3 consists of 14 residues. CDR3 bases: TGCGCCAGCAGCTCACACGAGGGACAGCTTGAAGCTTTCTTT. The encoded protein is CASSSHEGQLEAFF.

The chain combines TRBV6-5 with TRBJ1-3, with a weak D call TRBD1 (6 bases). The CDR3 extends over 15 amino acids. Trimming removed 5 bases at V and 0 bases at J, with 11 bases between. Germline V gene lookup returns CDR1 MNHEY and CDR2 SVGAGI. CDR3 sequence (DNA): TGTGCCAGCAGTCTGACAGGTTTCTCTGGAAACACCATATATTTT. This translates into CASSLTGFSGNTIYF.